This T cell receptor beta chain was captured by sequencing in a study of blood T cells in healthy people across ages. Study as a whole: Capturing about one barcoded beta molecule per two T cells was achieved by template switching.

Together with a sample-barcoded 5' primer, a J-beta primer mix was included in a second PCR lasting roughly 6 to 12 cycles. In TCRdb, the 5' RACE reads were re-called with MiXCR into one record per CDR3 protein. The table lists approximately 1.5 million distinct CDR3 sequences, about 31% of them singletons. Trimming took off 0 bases at V and 6 bases at J, with 12 bases between the two ends. The CDR3 contains 15 residues. CDR1 SGHRS and CDR2 YFSETQ come from the germline V gene. This receptor was identified in a woman aged 30 to 39 in good health. The sequenced material came from blood. The rearrangement uses TRBV5-1 and TRBJ1-4; D not resolved. The CDR3 DNA reads as TGCGCCAGCAGCTTGGTTCCAGGCGTTGATGAAAAACTGTTTTTT. This translates into CASSLVPGVDEKLFF. Variable domain in full (rest from reference TRBV5-1 and TRBJ1-4): KAGVTQTPRYLIKTRGQQVTLSCSPISGHRSVSWYQQTPGQGLQFLFEYFSETQRNKGNFPGRFSGRQFSNSRSEMNVSTLELGDSALYLCASSLVPGVDEKLFFGSGTQLSVL.